This T cell receptor beta chain was sequenced in a study of chemoradiotherapy in HPV16-positive cancers. Across the whole study: Candidate HPV-specific clones and shared TCR motifs came from two HPV16-positive patients.

The method was immunoSEQ multiplex PCR; TCRdb's version includes in-frame clones alone and lacks a portion of them. The sample holds about 53,000 clones, over 85% seen once. The CDR3 is made up of 15 amino acids. Germline trimming cut 6 bases from V and 2 bases from J; bases unmatched to any gene: 8. Per germline, CDR1 LNHDA and CDR2 SQIVND (reference sequence). The J gene is TRBJ1-2, the V gene TRBV19, with TRBD1 identical over 8 bases. This receptor was obtained from a human donor with HPV-associated anogenital cancer. The source was blood, collected from a patient who underwent chemoradiotherapy. The CDR3 protein is CASSEWTGTNYGYTF. DNA of the CDR3: TGTGCCAGTAGCGAATGGACAGGGACGAACTATGGCTACACCTTC.